This T cell receptor (beta chain) derives from a study of blood T cells in healthy people across ages. The germline CDR1 and CDR2 sequences are MDHEN and SYDVKM. This CDR3 is built from 17 residues. Trimming removed 7 bases at V and 0 bases at J, with 16 bases between. Every donor gave roughly 9.6 milliliters of peripheral blood. Total RNA was extracted at no less than 5 micrograms per sample. The use of a sample-barcoded 5' primer and a J-beta primer mix characterized a second PCR of about 7 to 12 cycles. Each CDR3 protein gets one entry after TCRdb re-called the 5' RACE reads with MiXCR. This sample has 1.2 million to 1.5 million distinct CDR3 sequences, with about 43% found just once. About this clonotype: Its antigen is unknown.

General study findings and limits: The fall in TCR beta diversity per million T cells was roughly linear with age. Naive CD4+ cells and diversity were both higher in long-lived donors than in aged donors.

The sample was blood. The receptor's source is a woman aged 18-29 years in good health. The V and J genes are TRBV28 and TRBJ1-6; possibly TRBD1 for D (6 bases). CDR3 DNA sequence: TGTGCCAGCAAACTAACAGGGTCGAGCTCCTATAATTCACCCCTCCACTTT. This translates into CASKLTGSSSYNSPLHF.